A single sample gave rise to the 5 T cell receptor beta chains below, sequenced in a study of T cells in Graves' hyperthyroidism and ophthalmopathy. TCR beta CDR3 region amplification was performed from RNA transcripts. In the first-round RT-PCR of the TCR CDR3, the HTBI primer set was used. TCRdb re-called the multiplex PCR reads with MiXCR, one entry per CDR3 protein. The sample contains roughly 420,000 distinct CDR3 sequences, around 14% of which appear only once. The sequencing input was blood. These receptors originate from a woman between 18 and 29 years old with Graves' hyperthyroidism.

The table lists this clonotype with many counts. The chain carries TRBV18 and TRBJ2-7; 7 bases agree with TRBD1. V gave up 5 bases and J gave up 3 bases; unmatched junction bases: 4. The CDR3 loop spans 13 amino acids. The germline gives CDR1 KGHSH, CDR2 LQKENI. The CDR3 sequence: CASSRQGDYEQYF. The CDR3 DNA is TGTGCCAGCTCAAGACAGGGCGACTACGAGCAGTACTTC.

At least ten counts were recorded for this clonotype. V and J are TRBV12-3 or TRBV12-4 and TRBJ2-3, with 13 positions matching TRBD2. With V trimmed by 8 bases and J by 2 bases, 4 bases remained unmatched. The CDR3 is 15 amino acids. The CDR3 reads CASLGTSGTTDTQYF. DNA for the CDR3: TGTGCCAGCCTCGGGACTAGCGGGACCACAGATACGCAGTATTTT.

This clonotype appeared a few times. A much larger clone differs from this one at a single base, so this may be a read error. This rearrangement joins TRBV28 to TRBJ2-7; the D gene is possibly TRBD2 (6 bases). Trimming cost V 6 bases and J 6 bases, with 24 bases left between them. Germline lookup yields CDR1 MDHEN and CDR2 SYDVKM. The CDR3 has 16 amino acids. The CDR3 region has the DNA TGTGCCAGCAGGACCGGGGCCGGGGGTGCTCCCTGCGAGCAGTACTTC. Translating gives CASRTGAGGAPCEQYF.

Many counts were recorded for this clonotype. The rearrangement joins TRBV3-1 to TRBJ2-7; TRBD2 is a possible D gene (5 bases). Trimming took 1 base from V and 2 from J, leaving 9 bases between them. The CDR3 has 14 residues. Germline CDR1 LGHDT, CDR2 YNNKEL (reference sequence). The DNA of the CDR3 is TGTGCCAGCAGCCAAGCCGGGGAACCCTACGAGCAGTACTTC. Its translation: CASSQAGEPYEQYF.

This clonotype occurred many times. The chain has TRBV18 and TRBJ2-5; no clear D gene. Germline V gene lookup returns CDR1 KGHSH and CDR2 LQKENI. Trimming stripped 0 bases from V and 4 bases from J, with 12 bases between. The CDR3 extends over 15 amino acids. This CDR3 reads CASSPPGIPGETQYF. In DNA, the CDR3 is TGTGCCAGCTCACCACCGGGAATTCCCGGAGAGACCCAGTACTTC.